These 32 T cell receptor beta chains came from one sample sequenced in a study of circulating CD8 cells and anti-PD-1 response in melanoma. The QIAseq Immune Repertoire TCR panel built the libraries from roughly 16 ng of total RNA. TCRdb redid the calling of the reads with MiXCR, one entry per CDR3 protein. The repertoire holds 960 or so distinct CDR3 sequences, with roughly 5.3% as singletons. Four subsets defined by PD-1 and/or TIGIT were sorted from live CD3+CD8+TCRalphabeta+ cells. Sequenced here: CD8+ T cells from PBMCs, sampled at baseline or after one month of anti-PD-1 therapy (not recorded which). These receptors came from a human donor with melanoma.

This clonotype is deemed large (0.1 to 1%). The chain is built from TRBV24-1 and TRBJ2-3, with 15 nucleotides matching TRBD2. The J segment lost 5 bases and the V segment lost 2 bases, leaving 4 bases of the junction unmatched. This CDR3 contains 17 residues. In germline, CDR1 is KGHDR, CDR2 SFDVKD. In DNA, the CDR3 is TGTGCCACCAGTGATTGGACTAGCGGGGGGGCCGGAGATACGCAGTATTTT. The encoded protein is CATSDWTSGGAGDTQYF.

This clonotype is deemed medium-sized. The rearrangement links TRBV19 to TRBJ2-7; 10 bases match TRBD1. Germline V gives CDR1 LNHDA, CDR2 SQIVND (reference sequence). The CDR3 spans 14 residues. Losses at the gene ends were 6 bases for V and 3 bases for J; bases not matched to a gene: 5. CDR3 protein: CASSPTGGGYEQYF. The CDR3 nucleotides are TGTGCCAGTAGCCCGACAGGGGGCGGCTACGAGCAGTACTTC.

In its sample, this clonotype ranks as large. V usage is TRBV27 and J usage is TRBJ2-1; D gene uncertain. CDR1 and CDR2 (germline): MNHEY, SMNVEV (reference sequence). V lost 2 bases and J lost 4, with 6 bases in between. The CDR3 is 13 residues long. The CDR3 reads CASSLIIYNEQFF. The DNA for the CDR3 is TGTGCCAGCAGTTTAATTATTTACAATGAGCAGTTCTTC.

This clonotype is judged medium-sized. The chain recombines TRBV21-1 with TRBJ1-2; the listed D gene, TRBD1, was not tested against the DNA. TRBV21-1 is designated a pseudogene. The CDR3 is 23 residues long. CDR3 coding DNA: TGTGCCAGCAGCAAAGAGGTCCGACGGACAGGGGGCGACCTTATTAACTTTAACTATGGCTACACCTTC. Protein: CASSKEVRRTGGDLINFNYGYTF.

A remark on this clonotype: A single base separates this from a much larger clone, so it may be a read error. This chain connects TRBV20-1 to TRBJ2-7; D might be TRBD1 (5 bases). V lost 3 bases and J lost 9, with 9 bases in between. This CDR3 comprises 10 residues. Germline V gene sequence: CDR1 DFQATT, CDR2 SNEGSKA (reference sequence). The CDR3 sequence is CSASRAVQYF. The CDR3 DNA reads as TGCAGTGCTAGCAGGGCCGTGCAGTACTTC.

This clonotype is deemed medium-sized. The chain combines TRBV10-3 with TRBJ2-7; a possible D gene is TRBD2 (6 bases). Deletions cut 4 bases from V and 7 bases from J, with 11 bases between. There are 12 residues in the CDR3. Germline CDR1 reads ENHRY; CDR2 reads SYGVKD. The CDR3 sequence: CAISGRAGEQYF. The CDR3 nucleotides are TGTGCCATCAGTGGCAGGGCGGGAGAGCAGTACTTC.

The rearrangement joins TRBV28 to TRBJ2-3; no clear D gene. V was trimmed by 1 base and J by 3 bases, leaving 14 bases between them. CDR3 size: 16 residues. Germline-derived CDR1 and CDR2 are MDHEN and SYDVKM. For the CDR3, the DNA is TGTGCCAGCAGTTTATCGCGGTCTGTACCTACAGATACGCAGTATTTT. Encoded protein: CASSLSRSVPTDTQYF.

In its sample, this clonotype is medium-sized. V gene TRBV21-1 combines with J gene TRBJ2-6. TRBV21-1 is a listed pseudogene. The CDR3 is made up of 16 amino acids. CDR3 protein: CASSTSNRSGANVLTF. DNA for the CDR3: TGTGCCAGCAGCACGTCTAACCGCTCTGGGGCCAACGTCCTGACTTTC.

Note on this clonotype: This may come from a read error, since a much larger clone is one base off. V and J are TRBV5-4 and TRBJ2-7; D tentatively fits TRBD1 or TRBD2 (5 bases each). Germline-derived CDR1 and CDR2 are SGHNT and YYREEE (reference sequence). This CDR3 is 13 amino acids long. DNA for the CDR3: TGTGCCGGCAGCTTGAGGGGTGCCTACGAGCAGTACTTC. It codes for CAGSLRGAYEQYF.

This clonotype ranks as large. The genes are TRBV29-1 and TRBJ1-2, with no clear D. V shed 2 bases and J shed 4 bases, with 5 bases lying between them. The CDR3 sequence is 11 residues long. Germline V lookup: CDR1 SQVTM, CDR2 ANQGSEA. The CDR3 region has the DNA TGCAGCGTTGAACGGAGCTATGGCTACACCTTC. It translates to CSVERSYGYTF.

In its sample, this clonotype ranks as medium-sized (0.01 to 0.1%). This chain's CDR3 is CASSQHPGTGNYGYTF. Here the CDR3 DNA reads TGTGCCAGCAGTCAACACCCCGGGACAGGGAACTATGGCTACACCTTC. The chain links TRBV7-9 to TRBJ1-2; 9 bases map to TRBD1. The germline V gene encodes CDR1 SEHNR and CDR2 FQNEAQ (reference sequence). The J segment lost 2 bases and the V segment lost 6 bases, leaving 10 bases of the junction unmatched. The CDR3 sequence is 16 residues long.

This clonotype ranks as large. The genes are TRBV7-8 and TRBJ2-4; D is unresolved. Germline loops: CDR1 SGHVS, CDR2 FQNEAQ. CDR3 length: 12 residues. V shed 1 base and J shed 8 bases, with 6 bases lying between them. Here the CDR3 DNA reads TGTGCCAGCAGCTTAGGGATGGACATTCAGTACTTC. Its translation is CASSLGMDIQYF.

This clonotype has a handful of counts. The V gene is TRBV5-5, the J gene TRBJ2-4, with D possibly being TRBD1 or TRBD2 (6 bases each). Trimming cost V 7 bases and J 5 bases, with 10 bases left between them. CDR3 length: 12 residues. Germline CDR1 is SGHKS and CDR2 is YYEKEE (reference sequence). The CDR3 coding sequence is TGTGCCAGCTCTAGGGGGGAAAACATTCAGTACTTC. Translating it yields CASSRGENIQYF.

In its sample, this clonotype was seen a few times. The chain has TRBV28 and TRBJ2-1, with TRBD1 matching over 12 bases. Trimming cost V 8 bases and J 12 bases; bases outside gene matches: 11. Germline V gene lookup returns CDR1 MDHEN and CDR2 SYDVKM. The length of the CDR3 is 14 residues. The CDR3 here is CASRGGTGGHGQFF. CDR3 nucleotides: TGTGCCAGCCGAGGGGGGACAGGGGGCCATGGGCAGTTCTTC.

In its sample, this clonotype is large. The rearrangement uses TRBV5-6 and TRBJ2-7; 9 positions match TRBD2. Germline V gene data show CDR1 as SGHDT and CDR2 as YYEEEE. Trimming at V came to 4 bases and at J to 3 bases, leaving 14 bases not matched to a gene. This CDR3 contains 17 residues. CDR3 in DNA: TGTGCCAGCAGCCCGGGGGGGCTAGCGGGGATATTCTACGAGCAGTACTTC. Protein product: CASSPGGLAGIFYEQYF. The whole variable domain, remainder taken from reference TRBV5-6 and TRBJ2-7, is DAGVTQSPTHLIKTRGQQVTLRCSPKSGHDTVSWYQQALGQGPQFIFQYYEEEERQRGNFPDRFSGHQFPNYSSELNVNALLLGDSALYLCASSPGGLAGIFYEQYFGPGTRLTVT.

This clonotype is medium-sized in the sample. The CDR3 nucleotides are TGTGCCAGCAGCTTGGTGTTAAGCTCCTACGAGCAGTACTTC. This sequence encodes CASSLVLSSYEQYF. V gene TRBV5-6 combines with J gene TRBJ2-7; D is ambiguous. Germline V lookup: CDR1 SGHDT, CDR2 YYEEEE. Trimming cost V 0 bases and J 0 bases, with 7 bases left between them. This CDR3 comprises 14 residues.

By sample share, this clonotype is large (0.1 to 1%). The chain has TRBV9 and TRBJ2-1; 7 bases agree with TRBD1. The CDR3 is 15 amino acids. Germline loops: CDR1 SGDLS, CDR2 YYNGEE. V lost 4 bases to trimming and J lost 5 bases; unmatched junction nucleotides: 9. CDR3 amino acids: CASSLGNDRDNEQFF. The CDR3 DNA follows: TGTGCCAGCAGCCTAGGTAACGACAGGGACAATGAGCAGTTCTTC.

By proportion, this clonotype is medium-sized. The rearrangement uses TRBV30 and TRBJ1-1; D unresolved. Trimming shortened V by 2 bases and J by 4 bases, and 11 bases separated the two germline ends. CDR1 and CDR2 from the germline V gene are GTSNPN and SVGIG (reference sequence). There are 13 residues in the CDR3. The CDR3 region is CAWSSPMSTEAFF. The CDR3 region has the DNA TGTGCCTGGAGTTCCCCCATGTCCACTGAAGCTTTCTTT.

To note about this clonotype: A read error may explain this, as a much larger clone is one base away. The chain links TRBV14 to TRBJ2-1; D is undetermined. This CDR3 region has 15 residues. Germline assignment: CDR1 SGHDN and CDR2 FVKESK. CDR3 amino acids: CASSQEGTVYSEQFF. CDR3 nucleotide sequence: TGTGCCAGCAGCCAAGAAGGAACGGTTTACAGTGAGCAGTTCTTC.

The chain employs TRBV20-1 and TRBJ2-7; D is ambiguous. V was shortened by 3 bases and J by 4 bases, with 13 bases between the two germline ends. Germline-derived CDR1 and CDR2 are DFQATT and SNEGSKA (reference sequence). The CDR3 is 13 residues long. Here the CDR3 reads CSARGPSTYEQYF. DNA for the CDR3: TGCAGTGCTAGGGGCCCATCGACTTACGAGCAGTACTTC.

In its sample, this clonotype is medium-sized. The chain has TRBV28 and TRBJ2-4; D unclear. Germline-derived CDR1 and CDR2 are MDHEN and SYDVKM. The CDR3 covers 12 residues. Between the trimmed V and J ends, which lost 5 bases and 0 bases, there was a span of 2 bases. CDR3 bases: TGTGCCAGCAGTCTAGCCAAAAACATTCAGTACTTC. This gives the protein CASSLAKNIQYF.

By proportion, this clonotype is hyperexpanded. The rearrangement uses TRBV19 and TRBJ2-7, with 9 bases aligning to TRBD1. With 7 bases clipped from V and 4 bases from J, the junction kept 8 bases outside the gene matches. Germline lookup yields CDR1 LNHDA and CDR2 SQIVND (reference sequence). This CDR3 has 14 amino acids. The CDR3 DNA sequence: TGTGCCAGTACTCCGACAGGGGGAATATACGAGCAGTACTTC. Amino acid sequence: CASTPTGGIYEQYF.

This clonotype is large within its sample. The CDR3 spells CASSRETHTEAFF. The CDR3 coding sequence is TGTGCCAGCAGTCGGGAAACTCACACTGAAGCTTTCTTT. J is TRBJ1-1 and V is TRBV25-1; D is uncertain. The CDR3 loop spans 13 amino acids. Germline V gene sequence: CDR1 MGHDK, CDR2 SYGVNS. V shed 5 bases and J shed 3 bases, with 10 bases lying between them.

This clonotype is termed large. The rearrangement uses TRBV27 and TRBJ2-3, with 7 bases lining up with TRBD2. This CDR3 spans 15 amino acids. The V gene end was trimmed by 5 bases and the J gene end by 8 bases; junction bases not matched to a gene: 13. Germline V gives CDR1 MNHEY, CDR2 SMNVEV (reference sequence). This chain's CDR3 is CASSRTSQGFFTQYF. CDR3 DNA: TGTGCCAGCAGTAGGACTAGTCAGGGATTTTTTACGCAGTATTTT.

This clonotype is termed large. CDR3 sequence reads: CATSDALGLAGKDTQYF. CDR3 coding DNA: TGTGCCACCAGTGATGCCTTAGGACTAGCGGGGAAAGATACGCAGTATTTT. V gene TRBV24-1 combines with J gene TRBJ2-3; 12 bases are shared with TRBD2. With V trimmed by 3 bases and J by 5 bases, 8 bases remained unmatched. CDR3 length: 17 amino acids. Germline V gene lookup returns CDR1 KGHDR and CDR2 SFDVKD.

By share, this clonotype counts as large. CDR3 protein: CASTQTQGLPQHF. Written as DNA, the CDR3 is TGTGCCAGTACCCAGACACAGGGCTTACCCCAGCATTTT. The chain joins TRBV19 to TRBJ1-5, with a possible D match to TRBD1 (6 bases). Germline lookup yields CDR1 LNHDA and CDR2 SQIVND (reference sequence). Trimming pared 7 bases from V and 10 bases from J, leaving 17 bases between. CDR3 length equals 13 residues.

By sample share, this clonotype is large. The rearrangement links TRBV7-2 to TRBJ2-1, with D perhaps matching TRBD2 (5 bases). The CDR3 length is 12 residues. Germline assignment: CDR1 SGHTA and CDR2 FQGNSA. Trimming left V 5 bases short and J 10 bases short, with 12 bases between. In nucleotides, the CDR3 is TGTGCCAGCAGCCCGAAGAGGGTAGAGCAGTTCTTC. Translated: CASSPKRVEQFF.

By share, this clonotype counts as large. The chain joins TRBV7-2 to TRBJ2-7; perhaps TRBD1 as D (6 bases). The CDR3 has 16 residues. With 6 bases removed from V and 3 bases from J, the gap between germline ends came to 21 bases. Germline V lookup: CDR1 SGHTA, CDR2 FQGNSA. CDR3 sequence: CASSRETGRSRYEQYF. Here the CDR3 DNA reads TGTGCCAGCAGTCGTGAAACAGGGAGATCTCGCTACGAGCAGTACTTC.

This clonotype is judged large (0.1 to 1%). The gene calls are TRBV7-8 and TRBJ2-7; tentatively, D is TRBD1 (5 bases). The germline V gene encodes CDR1 SGHVS and CDR2 FQNEAQ. V lost 5 bases and J 2 bases, leaving 16 bases between the germline ends. The CDR3 runs to 15 residues. The CDR3 here is CASSPPVGPPYEQYF. The CDR3, as DNA: TGTGCCAGCAGCCCTCCCGTGGGGCCCCCCTACGAGCAGTACTTC.

This clonotype is classed as medium-sized. The chain links TRBV20-1 to TRBJ2-7; no definite D call. The CDR3 sequence is 13 residues long. Between the trimmed V and J ends, which lost 0 bases and 1 base, there was a span of 7 bases. CDR1 is DFQATT, CDR2 SNEGSKA, per germline (reference sequence). CDR3 sequence: CSARDQSSYEQYF. CDR3 DNA: TGCAGTGCTAGAGATCAATCTTCCTACGAGCAGTACTTC.

This clonotype is medium-sized. The gene calls are TRBV11-2 and TRBJ2-1; D unclear. The DNA end is more similar to TRBJ2-7, so the J call may be wrong. The CDR3 totals 14 residues. Germline V lookup: CDR1 SGHAT, CDR2 FQNNGV. CDR3 DNA sequence: TGTGCCAGCAGCTTAGGTTTCGGCCGCGGTGAGCAGTACTTC. Translated: CASSLGFGRGEQYF.

This clonotype was counted a few times. With a much larger clone just one base away, this may be a read error. The chain is built from TRBV29-1 and TRBJ2-7; 10 bases agree with TRBD1. CDR1 and CDR2 (germline): SQVTM, ANQGSEA. The CDR3 contains 13 residues. Trimming removed 6 bases from V and 0 bases from J; junction bases left unmatched: 2. The CDR3 DNA is TGCAGCGTGCGGACAGGGGGCTCCTACGAGCAGTACTTC. This encodes CSVRTGGSYEQYF.